Here is one T cell receptor beta chain with its context. The germline gives CDR1 LNHDA, CDR2 SQIVND (reference sequence). Trimming cost V 3 bases and J 11 bases, with 11 bases left between them. There are 12 residues in the CDR3. This sample was taken from a study of blood T cell repertoires in COVID-19. As originally analysed: Amplification with reference gene primers provided the estimates of nucleated cell counts. The repertoire was sequenced with immunoSEQ multiplex PCR; TCRdb's copy has only in-frame clones and lacks some. V and J calls plus clone size are reproduced from that table; the DNA served to infer D and trimming. The profile covers over 25,000 clones, with 65% to 90% appearing a single time and roughly 8.7% taken by the ten largest.

Sample: peripheral blood. The clonotype originates from a man older than 75 with active COVID-19. The chain uses TRBV19 and TRBJ2-1, with D possibly matching TRBD2 (5 bases). CDR3 residues: CASSIFGSKQFF. CDR3 nucleotides: TGTGCCAGTAGTATTTTTGGGAGTAAGCAGTTCTTC.